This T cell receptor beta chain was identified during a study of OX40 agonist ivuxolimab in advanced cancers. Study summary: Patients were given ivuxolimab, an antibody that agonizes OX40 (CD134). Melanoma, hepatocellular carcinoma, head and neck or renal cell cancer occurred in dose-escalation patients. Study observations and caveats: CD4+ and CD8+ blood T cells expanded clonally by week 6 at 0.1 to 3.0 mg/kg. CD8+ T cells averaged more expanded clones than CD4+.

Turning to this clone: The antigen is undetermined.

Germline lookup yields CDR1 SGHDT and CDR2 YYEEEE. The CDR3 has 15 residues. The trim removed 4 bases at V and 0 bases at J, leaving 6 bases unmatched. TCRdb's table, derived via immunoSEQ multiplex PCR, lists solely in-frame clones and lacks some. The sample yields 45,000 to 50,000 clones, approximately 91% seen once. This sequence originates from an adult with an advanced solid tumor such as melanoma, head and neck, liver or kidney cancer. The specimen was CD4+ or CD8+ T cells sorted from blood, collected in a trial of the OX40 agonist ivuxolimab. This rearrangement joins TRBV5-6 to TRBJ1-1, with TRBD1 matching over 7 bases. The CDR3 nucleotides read TGTGCCAGCAGCCACAGGGGACAGATGAACACTGAAGCTTTCTTT. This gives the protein CASSHRGQMNTEAFF.